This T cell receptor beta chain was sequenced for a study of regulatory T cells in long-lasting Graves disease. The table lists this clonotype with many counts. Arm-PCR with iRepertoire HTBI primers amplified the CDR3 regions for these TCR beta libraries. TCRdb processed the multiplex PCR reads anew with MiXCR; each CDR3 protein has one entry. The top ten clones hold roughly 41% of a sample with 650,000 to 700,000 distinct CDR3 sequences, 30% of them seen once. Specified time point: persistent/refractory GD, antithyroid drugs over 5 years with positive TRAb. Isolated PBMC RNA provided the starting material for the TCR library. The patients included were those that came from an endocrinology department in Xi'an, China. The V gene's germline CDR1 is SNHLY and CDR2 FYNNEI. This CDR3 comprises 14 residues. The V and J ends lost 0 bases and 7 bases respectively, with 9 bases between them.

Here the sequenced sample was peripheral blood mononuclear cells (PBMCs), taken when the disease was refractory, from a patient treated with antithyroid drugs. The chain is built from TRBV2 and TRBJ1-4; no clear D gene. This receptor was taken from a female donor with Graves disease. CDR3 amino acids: CASSEAGEGEKLFF. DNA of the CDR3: TGTGCCAGCAGTGAAGCTGGGGAAGGTGAAAAACTGTTTTTT.